This TCR beta chain derives from a study of blood T cell repertoires in COVID-19. The wider study: The samples span acute and convalescent COVID-19 from the United States, Italy and Spain.

Trimming removed 0 bases from V and 0 bases from J; junction bases left unmatched: 6. The CDR3 has 18 residues. Germline V gene data show CDR1 as SGHNT and CDR2 as YYREEE (reference sequence). Clones were read by immunoSEQ multiplex PCR, and TCRdb kept only the in-frame ones, dropping some. The sample holds 110,000 or so clones, 85% seen once. Input material: peripheral blood. The TCR was taken from a human donor in a cohort sampled during active COVID-19. This chain joins TRBV5-4 and TRBJ2-1, with 10 positions matching TRBD2. In nucleotides, the CDR3 is TGTGCCAGCAGCTTGGCTAGCGGGGGCCTTTACTCCTACAATGAGCAGTTCTTC. Translating it yields CASSLASGGLYSYNEQFF.